Listed here are 29 T cell receptor beta chains from one sample, sequenced in a study of cytomegalovirus exposure and HLA in healthy donors. Primers included in the PCR were 60 Vbeta and 13 Jbeta primers. Here immunoSEQ multiplex PCR was the method, and the copy in TCRdb shows in-frame clones only, minus some. The sample records some 70,000 clones, around 74% being singletons. Source material: PBMCs. All receptors come from a male donor in good health and CMV-seropositive.

The chain links TRBV7-9 to TRBJ2-1; D is possibly TRBD2 (7 bases). Germline V gives CDR1 SEHNR, CDR2 FQNEAQ (reference sequence). V lost 8 bases and J lost 3, with 20 bases in between. There are 16 residues in the CDR3. CDR3 bases: TGTGCCAGCCTTGGGAGGGACAACTCCCTCTACAATGAGCAGTTCTTC. Translation gives CASLGRDNSLYNEQFF.

The V and J genes are TRBV4-2 and TRBJ1-1; 7 bases align to TRBD1. CDR1 and CDR2 (germline): LGHNA, YNFKEQ. V was pared by 8 bases and J by 12 bases, with 9 bases of the junction left unmatched. The CDR3 length is 11 residues. The CDR3 nucleotides read TGTGCCAGCTTGTTTGGGGGACAGACTTTCTTT. As protein: CASLFGGQTFF.

The chain employs TRBV27 and TRBJ1-6; TRBD1 might be the D (5 bases). With 6 bases removed from V and 10 bases from J, the gap between germline ends came to 19 bases. The CDR3 spans 15 residues. Germline CDR1 is MNHEY and CDR2 is SMNVEV (reference sequence). CDR3 coding DNA: TGTGCCAGCAGATTTCAGGGTGCTGCAGGGTCACCCCTCCACTTT. It encodes CASRFQGAAGSPLHF.

The chain carries TRBV27 and TRBJ2-7; 12 bases fit TRBD2. This CDR3 region has 18 residues. Germline CDR1 is MNHEY and CDR2 is SMNVEV (reference sequence). J was trimmed by 5 bases and V by 5 bases; bases with no gene match: 16. CDR3 DNA: TGTGCCAGCAGTCTCCTCCGGATCGGACTAGCGGGGACACACGAGCAGTACTTC. Its translation is CASSLLRIGLAGTHEQYF.

The CDR3 region is CASSPEDFYEQYF. The CDR3 DNA reads TGTGCCAGCAGTCCAGAGGACTTCTACGAGCAGTACTTC. This chain connects TRBV27 to TRBJ2-7; D is perhaps TRBD2 (5 bases). The CDR3 consists of 13 residues. Per the germline V gene, CDR1 is MNHEY and CDR2 is SMNVEV (reference sequence). Trimming cost V 5 bases and J 3 bases, with 11 bases left between them.

Written as DNA, the CDR3 is TGTGCCAGCAGCCTGGTCGGTTACGAGCAGTACTTC. Protein: CASSLVGYEQYF. The rearrangement uses TRBV28 and TRBJ2-7, with no clear D. From germline, CDR1 is MDHEN and CDR2 SYDVKM. The germline V and J ends were trimmed by 6 bases and 4 bases, with 10 bases remaining between them. CDR3 length: 12 amino acids.

Remarks on this clone: This likely comes from a read error, as the CDR3 has no conserved phenylalanine or tryptophan at its end. The chain recombines TRBV27 with TRBJ1-6; D is unresolved. CDR1 is MNHEY and CDR2 is SMNVEV in the germline V gene (reference sequence). The CDR3 length is 15 residues. V lost 4 bases to trimming and J lost 3 bases, with 10 bases between them. CDR3 coding DNA: TGTGCCAGCAGTTCACGGGAAGGCTATAATTCACCCCTCCACTCT. It encodes CASSSREGYNSPLHS.

The chain carries TRBV9 and TRBJ2-7, with 9 bases matching TRBD1. The CDR3 sequence is 15 residues long. Germline assignment: CDR1 SGDLS and CDR2 YYNGEE. With 4 bases clipped from V and 4 bases from J, the junction kept 9 bases outside the gene matches. CDR3 nucleotide sequence: TGTGCCAGCAGCCCTACCGGGACAGGGTGGTACGAGCAGTACTTC. This sequence encodes CASSPTGTGWYEQYF.

V gene TRBV7-3 combines with J gene TRBJ1-6, with TRBD1 matching over 8 bases. CDR1 SGHTA and CDR2 FQGTGA come from the germline V gene. The CDR3 runs 15 residues. V lost 2 bases and J lost 9; bases outside the gene matches: 6. The CDR3 DNA reads as TGTGCCAGCAGCTTAGGCACAGGGGGGATTTCACCCCTCCACTTT. Translation gives CASSLGTGGISPLHF.

The V gene is TRBV4-2, the J gene TRBJ2-7; 8 nucleotides match TRBD1. Losses at the gene ends were 4 bases for V and 7 bases for J; bases not matched to a gene: 9. Germline V CDR1 and CDR2: LGHNA, YNFKEQ. This CDR3 has 14 residues. In nucleotides, the CDR3 is TGTGCCAGCAGCCCCCCCGCGGGACAGGATGAGCAGTACTTC. It codes for CASSPPAGQDEQYF.

This chain links TRBV5-5 with TRBJ2-7; D is perhaps TRBD1 (6 bases). This CDR3 region has 15 residues. The germline V gene has CDR1 SGHKS and CDR2 YYEKEE (reference sequence). The V end lost 10 bases, the J end lost 2 bases, and 22 bases lay between the germline ends. As DNA, the CDR3 is TGTGCCTGCCAGGTTTTCTTGGACAGCGCCTACGAGCAGTACTTC. This codes for CACQVFLDSAYEQYF. The variable domain in full, with the rest retrieved from reference TRBV5-5 and TRBJ2-7, is DAGVTQSPTHLIKTRGQQVTLRCSPISGHKSVSWYQQVLGQGPQFIFQYYEKEERGRGNFPDRFSARQFPNYSSELNVNALLLGDSALYLCACQVFLDSAYEQYFGPGTRLTVT.

V gene TRBV19 combines with J gene TRBJ2-1; D ambiguous. V was shortened by 3 bases and J by 4 bases, with 7 bases between the two germline ends. CDR1 and CDR2 from the germline V gene are LNHDA and SQIVND (reference sequence). The CDR3 totals 13 residues. The CDR3 DNA reads as TGTGCCAGTAGTATTTCCAGTTACAATGAGCAGTTCTTC. It is translated as CASSISSYNEQFF. Full variable domain (missing parts from reference TRBV19 and TRBJ2-1): DGGITQSPKYLFRKEGQNVTLSCEQNLNHDAMYWYRQDPGQGLRLIYYSQIVNDFQKGDIAEGYSVSREKKESFPLTVTSAQKNPTAFYLCASSISSYNEQFFGPGTRLTVL.

The genes are TRBV28 and TRBJ2-5, with 11 nucleotides matching TRBD2. CDR3 length equals 16 residues. Losses at the gene ends were 8 bases for V and 0 bases for J; bases not matched to a gene: 8. CDR1 is MDHEN, CDR2 SYDVKM, per germline. CDR3 DNA sequence: TGTGCCAGCGTTGCGGCTAGCGGGGGGTACCAAGAGACCCAGTACTTC. Translating gives CASVAASGGYQETQYF.

This clone was observed a handful of times. The chain uses TRBV19 and TRBJ2-7, with D possibly matching TRBD2 (6 bases). CDR1 and CDR2 (germline): LNHDA, SQIVND (reference sequence). V lost 2 bases, J lost 6 bases, and 14 bases lay in between. The CDR3 sequence is 14 residues long. The CDR3 protein is CASSILAWELEQYF. As DNA, the CDR3 is TGTGCCAGTAGTATACTAGCGTGGGAGCTCGAGCAGTACTTC.

The chain is built from TRBV10-1 and TRBJ2-7, with D maybe TRBD2 (6 bases). The CDR3 has 15 residues. Trimming took off 8 bases at V and 3 bases at J, with 20 bases between the two ends. CDR1 is WNHNN and CDR2 is SYGVQD in the germline V gene (reference sequence). CDR3 nucleotide sequence: TGCGCCAGCCGAGACGAAGGGGCGGGGTGCTACGAGCAGTACTTC. Amino acid sequence: CASRDEGAGCYEQYF.

The V gene is TRBV7-3, the J gene TRBJ2-3; 12 positions agree with TRBD2. Looked up from germline, CDR1 is SGHTA and CDR2 is FQGTGA. With V trimmed by 4 bases and J by 6 bases, 11 bases remained unmatched. The CDR3 is 17 amino acids. The CDR3: CASSYDELAGGDDTQYF. The DNA for the CDR3 is TGTGCCAGCAGCTACGACGAACTAGCGGGGGGAGACGATACGCAGTATTTT.

The rearrangement links TRBV30 to TRBJ1-4, with 8 bases matching TRBD1. Germline CDR1 reads GTSNPN; CDR2 reads SVGIG (reference sequence). This CDR3 has 14 residues. J was trimmed by 5 bases and V by 3 bases; bases with no gene match: 5. CDR3: CAWRLDRENEKLFF. The CDR3 DNA follows: TGTGCCTGGAGGTTGGACAGGGAGAATGAAAAACTGTTTTTT. Supplemented by reference TRBV30 and TRBJ1-4, the full variable domain reads SQTIHQWPATLVQPVGSPLSLECTVEGTSNPNLYWYRQAAGRGLQLLFYSVGIGQISSEVPQNLSASRPQDRQFILSSKKLLLSDSGFYLCAWRLDRENEKLFFGSGTQLSVL.

This chain joins TRBV5-4 and TRBJ1-6; TRBD1 aligns across 8 bases. CDR1 is SGHNT and CDR2 is YYREEE in the germline V gene (reference sequence). The CDR3 contains 18 residues. The trim removed 0 bases at V and 7 bases at J, leaving 12 bases unmatched. In DNA, the CDR3 is TGTGCCAGCAGCTTGGAAGCCCCTTTCCAGGGGGCAAATTCACCCCTCCACTTT. Translation gives CASSLEAPFQGANSPLHF.

The genes are TRBV27 and TRBJ2-1; 7 bases fit TRBD2. The CDR3 sequence is 14 residues long. After removal of 8 bases from V and 3 bases from J, the junction contained 7 bases not matched to a gene. Germline lookup yields CDR1 MNHEY and CDR2 SMNVEV (reference sequence). The CDR3 coding sequence is TGTGCCAGCCAAAGTGGCGGGAGCTACAATGAGCAGTTCTTC. This encodes CASQSGGSYNEQFF.

The genes are TRBV25-1 and TRBJ1-6; 8 nucleotides match TRBD1. The CDR3 totals 14 residues. Germline CDR1 is MGHDK and CDR2 is SYGVNS. V was clipped by 8 bases and J by 11 bases; unmatched bases: 11. The CDR3 loop reads CASSTPGQGPPLHF. CDR3 bases: TGTGCCAGCTCCACTCCCGGACAGGGTCCACCCCTCCACTTT.

This chain connects TRBV28 to TRBJ1-4; a weak D match, TRBD1 (5 bases). The V gene lost 5 bases and the J gene lost 6 bases, with 16 bases spanning the gap. The germline CDR1 and CDR2 sequences are MDHEN and SYDVKM. The CDR3 covers 15 residues. This CDR3 is CASSPRTSGHEKLFF. The DNA for the CDR3 is TGTGCCAGCAGTCCCCGGACATCCGGCCATGAAAAACTGTTTTTT.

There are a few counts of this clone. CDR3 loop: CASTPYEQYF. In nucleotides, the CDR3 is TGTGCCAGTACCCCGTACGAGCAGTACTTC. This chain joins TRBV19 and TRBJ2-7, with D unclear. Germline CDR1 is LNHDA and CDR2 is SQIVND (reference sequence). The CDR3 runs to 10 residues. The V gene lost 7 bases and the J gene lost 4 bases, with 5 bases spanning the gap. Full variable domain (rest looked up from reference TRBV19 and TRBJ2-7): DGGITQSPKYLFRKEGQNVTLSCEQNLNHDAMYWYRQDPGQGLRLIYYSQIVNDFQKGDIAEGYSVSREKKESFPLTVTSAQKNPTAFYLCASTPYEQYFGPGTRLTVT.

Worth noting for this clone: Its ends do not fully match the called genes, so a read error is possible. The rearrangement uses TRBV29-1 and TRBJ1-1; possible D gene TRBD1, 6 bases. The CDR3 has 10 residues. Germline V gene sequence: CDR1 SQVTM, CDR2 ANQGSEA. CDR3 DNA: TGCAGCGTTGAGCTTCGGGGGGGCCTCTTT. Translating it yields CSVELRGGLF.

The V call is TRBV7-9, the J call TRBJ2-3, with a tentative D call TRBD2 (6 bases). CDR1 and CDR2 (germline): SEHNR, FQNEAQ (reference sequence). The CDR3 loop spans 16 amino acids. V lost 4 bases to trimming and J lost 2 bases, with 16 bases between them. The CDR3 nucleotides read TGTGCCAGCAGCTCCAACAGCAGGGAGGCCACAGATACGCAGTATTTT. Translating it yields CASSSNSREATDTQYF.

V gene TRBV9 combines with J gene TRBJ2-5; 7 nucleotides align to TRBD2. V trimming: 4 bases; J trimming: 4 bases; junction bases outside the gene matches: 7. The CDR3 length is 14 residues. The V gene's germline CDR1 is SGDLS and CDR2 YYNGEE. CDR3 loop: CASSTFGGVETQYF. The CDR3, as DNA: TGTGCCAGCAGCACCTTTGGGGGGGTAGAGACCCAGTACTTC. The full variable domain, completed using reference TRBV9 and TRBJ2-5, is DSGVTQTPKHLITATGQRVTLRCSPRSGDLSVYWYQQSLDQGLQFLIQYYNGEERAKGNILERFSAQQFPDLHSELNLSSLELGDSALYFCASSTFGGVETQYFGPGTRLLVL.

V is TRBV21-1 and J is TRBJ1-5; the tabulated D call, TRBD1, remains unverified against the DNA. TRBV21-1 represents a pseudogene. This CDR3 region has 15 residues. Here the CDR3 reads CASSKDKQGSQPQHF. The DNA of the CDR3 is TGTGCCAGCAGCAAAGATAAACAGGGAAGCCAGCCCCAGCATTTT.

The J gene is TRBJ2-7, the V gene TRBV11-1; TRBD2 might be the D (6 bases). Germline V gene lookup returns CDR1 SGHAT and CDR2 FQDESV (reference sequence). This CDR3 contains 13 residues. V was clipped by 7 bases and J by 3 bases, with 13 bases between them. This CDR3 reads CASIMDGGYEQYF. In nucleotides, the CDR3 is TGTGCCAGCATCATGGACGGGGGCTACGAGCAGTACTTC. Combining the CDR3 with reference TRBV11-1 and TRBJ2-7 gives the whole variable domain EAEVAQSPRYKITEKSQAVAFWCDPISGHATLYWYRQILGQGPELLVQFQDESVVDDSQLPKDRFSAERLKGVDSTLKIQPAELGDSAMYLCASIMDGGYEQYFGPGTRLTVT.

The rearrangement links TRBV5-4 to TRBJ2-1; 12 bases line up with TRBD2. The CDR3 covers 17 residues. Germline trimming cut 1 base from V and 7 bases from J; bases unmatched to any gene: 9. Germline V gene data show CDR1 as SGHNT and CDR2 as YYREEE (reference sequence). The CDR3 nucleotides read TGTGCCAGCAGCTTGTTGAGGCCTAGCGGGGGGGCGAATGAGCAGTTCTTC. This codes for CASSLLRPSGGANEQFF.

The V call is TRBV11-2, the J call TRBJ1-1; D remains unclear. Germline-derived CDR1 and CDR2 are SGHAT and FQNNGV. This CDR3 is 13 amino acids long. Trimming shortened V by 7 bases and J by 1 base, and 10 bases separated the two germline ends. The CDR3 loop is CASTPNRNTEAFF. The CDR3 DNA sequence: TGTGCCAGCACCCCAAACAGGAACACTGAAGCTTTCTTT.